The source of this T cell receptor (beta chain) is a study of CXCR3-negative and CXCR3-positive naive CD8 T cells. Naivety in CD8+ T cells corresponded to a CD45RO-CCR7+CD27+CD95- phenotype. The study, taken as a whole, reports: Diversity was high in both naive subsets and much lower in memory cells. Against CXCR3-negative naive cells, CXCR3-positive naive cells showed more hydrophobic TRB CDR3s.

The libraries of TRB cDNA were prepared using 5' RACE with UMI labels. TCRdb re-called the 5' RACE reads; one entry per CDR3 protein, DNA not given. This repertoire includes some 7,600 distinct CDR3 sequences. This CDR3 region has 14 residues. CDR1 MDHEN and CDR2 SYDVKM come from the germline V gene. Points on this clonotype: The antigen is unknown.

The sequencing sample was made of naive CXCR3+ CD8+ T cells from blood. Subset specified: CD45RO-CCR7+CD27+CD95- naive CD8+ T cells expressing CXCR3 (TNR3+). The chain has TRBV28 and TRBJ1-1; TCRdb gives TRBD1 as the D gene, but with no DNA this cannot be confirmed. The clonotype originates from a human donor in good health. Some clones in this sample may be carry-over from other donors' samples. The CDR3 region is CASRRQDMNTEAFF.